This record looks at one T cell receptor (beta chain) sequence and its context. The antigen it binds to is not known. No base-level quality is on record; no much larger clone is a single base apart. The source of the sample is a study of brain T cells in children with intractable seizures (dated by TCRdb to the early 2020s). For the study in its entirety: A NanoString immunology panel was first used to screen resected brain tissue from 40 to 60 pediatric epilepsy surgery cases for immune gene transcripts. Among the approximately twelve selected surgery cases, eight also had pre-surgery blood sequenced, leaving four with brain tissue only. Here is what the overall study found, with its caveats: Sequencing depth differed between pre- and post-surgery blood, so clones missing from the pre-surgery sample may reflect undersampling. Viral specificity was inferred solely from CDR3 sequence similarity, and the HCMV serostatus of the patients was not known.

Per the publication, the time point label means: resected brain tissue, or blood drawn just prior to surgery. The surgery cases with the highest brain T cell transcript signatures were chosen for TCR beta chain sequencing of brain tissue, and also of blood when blood was available. Before surgery, the patients had been given at least one anti-epileptic drug. TCR-sequenced patients were children with drug-resistant epilepsy due to tuberous sclerosis complex, focal cortical dysplasia, Rasmussen encephalitis or hemimegalencephaly. The blood samples were collected right before the epilepsy surgery. The Monarch genomic DNA purification kit was used to extract bulk genomic DNA from unsorted brain tissue and whole blood. From the cysteine up to the phenylalanine, the CDR3 has a length of 14 residues. Just CDR3 DNA is preserved here, 42 bases in frame from base 1. For this chain, trimming is 5 bases at the V end and 7 bases at the J end, and the number of junction bases without a gene match is 5. Based on the germline V gene (reference sequence), the CDR1 and CDR2 sequences are SEHNR and FQNEAQ.

The immunoSEQ assay was applied to genomic DNA to generate the TCR beta chain sequences. The study's processing was this. Any CDR3 sequence that did not begin with the conserved framework cysteine at position 104 was removed by hand. Clonality was calculated as one minus the normalized Shannon's Diversity Index, with values ranging from 0 (maximal diversity) to 1 (oligoclonal). Chi-squared comparison-of-proportions tests were used to check whether the frequency of the same CDR3 differed between samples, for example brain versus blood. Public clonotypes were identified through searches of immuneACCESS, and similarity to known antiviral clonotypes was evaluated with the VDJdb browser. As stored in TCRdb, this immuneACCESS dataset retains in-frame rearrangements with V and J assigned. A fraction of the clones does not appear; measured against another copy, unresolved V genes explain less than half of the discrepancy, and the remainder lacks a known reason. That table furnishes V, J and clone size, whereas the DNA furnished D and trimming. The sample data list 70,000 to 85,000 clones, and 90% to 95% of these were observed just once. The ten largest make up around 24% of the sample.

This sequence was found in a girl aged 2-10 years with Rasmussen encephalitis and intractable seizures. Source: peripheral blood, taken at surgery. The sequence links TRBV7-9 to TRBJ1-2; 12 bases in between match TRBD1. The nucleotide sequence is TGTGCCAGCAGCCCGGGACAGGGGGCAGGTGGCTACACCTTC. Translated, it gives CASSPGQGAGGYTF.